Following are 14 T cell receptor beta chains from one sample sequenced in a study of blood T cells in healthy people across ages. Through a sample-barcoded 5' primer and a J-beta primer mix, a second PCR was run for 7 to 11 cycles. One entry per CDR3 protein, called by TCRdb with MiXCR from the 5' RACE reads. The table has about 900,000 distinct CDR3 sequences, 48% seen once. The sequenced sample consisted of blood. Receptors were obtained from a man aged 25-45 years in good health.

The rearrangement joins TRBV25-1 to TRBJ2-7, with D uncertain. Per the germline V gene, CDR1 is MGHDK and CDR2 is SYGVNS. There are 14 residues in the CDR3. Deletions cut 0 bases from V and 4 bases from J, with 10 bases between. CDR3 DNA: TGTGCCAGCAGTGAATATAACTCGCCTTACGAGCAGTACTTC. Protein sequence: CASSEYNSPYEQYF.

V is TRBV11-2 and J is TRBJ2-7; TRBD2 matches 8 bases. Germline CDR1 is SGHAT and CDR2 is FQNNGV. CDR3 length equals 16 residues. Trimming cost V 3 bases and J 6 bases; bases outside gene matches: 13. CDR3 residues: CASSFSSGTSKREQYF. The DNA of the CDR3 is TGTGCCAGCAGCTTTAGTTCCGGGACTAGTAAGCGCGAGCAGTACTTC. Full variable domain (missing parts from reference TRBV11-2 and TRBJ2-7): EAGVAQSPRYKIIEKRQSVAFWCNPISGHATLYWYQQILGQGPKLLIQFQNNGVVDDSQLPKDRFSAERLKGVDSTLKIQPAKLEDSAVYLCASSFSSGTSKREQYFGPGTRLTVT.

The chain recombines TRBV27 with TRBJ2-5, with D possibly TRBD2 on 5 matching bases. The J call may not be correct, given that the DNA end is closer to TRBJ2-7. This CDR3 region has 14 residues. The V gene's germline CDR1 is MNHEY and CDR2 SMNVEV (reference sequence). Written as DNA, the CDR3 is TGTGCCAGCAGCCGTCTTGGACTCCACTACGAGCAGTACTTC. Translated, it gives CASSRLGLHYEQYF.

V gene TRBV6-4 combines with J gene TRBJ1-5; D is uncertain. Trimming left V 4 bases short and J 4 bases short, with 14 bases between. From germline, CDR1 is MRHNA and CDR2 SNTAGT. The CDR3 loop spans 15 amino acids. CDR3 DNA sequence: TGTGCCAGCAGTGTGTCAGGAGCCCTTAATCAGCCCCAGCATTTT. This sequence encodes CASSVSGALNQPQHF.

In its sample, this clonotype was seen once. This chain joins TRBV7-6 and TRBJ1-1, with 8 bases identical to TRBD1. V lost 5 bases, J lost 6 bases, and 11 bases stayed unmatched. The germline V gene has CDR1 SGHVS and CDR2 FNYEAQ. This CDR3 comprises 15 residues. Written as DNA, the CDR3 is TGTGCCAGCAGCCTAGGACAGGGTTTCTATGCTGAAGCTTTCTTT. Translating gives CASSLGQGFYAEAFF.

V usage is TRBV4-3 and J usage is TRBJ2-3; TRBD1 aligns across 7 bases. The J segment lost 2 bases and the V segment lost 0 bases, leaving 11 bases of the junction unmatched. CDR1 and CDR2 (germline): LGHNA, YSLEER. The CDR3 covers 18 residues. The CDR3 protein is CASSQDGGRGINTDTQYF. The CDR3 DNA reads TGCGCCAGCAGCCAAGATGGGGGCAGGGGGATAAACACAGATACGCAGTATTTT.

The chain has TRBV5-5 and TRBJ1-4, with no clear D. The ends were cut back, 3 bases at V and 9 bases at J, with 18 bases in the middle. Germline assignment: CDR1 SGHKS and CDR2 YYEKEE (reference sequence). The CDR3 runs to 15 residues. In DNA form, the CDR3 reads TGTGCCAGCAGCTCCGATGACCCTACGGGTCAAAAACTGTTTTTT. Translation gives CASSSDDPTGQKLFF.

CDR3: CASSLGTGTSEIEQYF. In DNA, the CDR3 is TGTGCCAGCAGTTTGGGTACCGGGACTAGCGAAATCGAGCAGTATTTT. The chain uses TRBV28 and TRBJ2-3, with 10 bases matching TRBD2. Germline-derived CDR1 and CDR2 are MDHEN and SYDVKM. The CDR3 contains 16 residues. With V trimmed by 3 bases and J by 11 bases, 14 bases remained unmatched.

The chain links TRBV3-1 to TRBJ2-2, with D perhaps given as TRBD1 or TRBD2 (5 bases each). From germline, CDR1 is LGHDT and CDR2 YNNKEL (reference sequence). V was shortened by 4 bases and J by 2 bases, with 14 bases between the two germline ends. This CDR3 is 16 amino acids long. CDR3 protein: CASSPTGRGNTGELFF. CDR3 bases: TGTGCCAGCAGCCCCACGGGGCGAGGCAACACCGGGGAGCTGTTTTTT.

V is TRBV6-5 and J is TRBJ2-7; 10 bases are a match to TRBD1. Germline CDR1 MNHEY, CDR2 SVGAGI. The CDR3 sequence is 16 residues long. V trimming: 2 bases; J trimming: 4 bases; junction bases outside the gene matches: 8. The CDR3 DNA reads as TGTGCCAGCAGTTACCTGACAGGGGGCGCGACGTACGAGCAGTACTTC. This codes for CASSYLTGGATYEQYF.

This chain links TRBV20-1 with TRBJ2-7, with D maybe TRBD1 (6 bases). Trimming removed 4 bases at V and 1 base at J, with 8 bases between. CDR1 is DFQATT and CDR2 is SNEGSKA in the germline V gene (reference sequence). The CDR3 sequence is 12 residues long. The CDR3 sequence is CSATQGSYEQYF. CDR3 in DNA: TGCAGTGCTACACAGGGTTCCTACGAGCAGTACTTC.

The chain employs TRBV12-5 and TRBJ2-5; 10 nucleotides match TRBD2. CDR1 and CDR2 from the germline V gene are LGHNT and FRNRAP. V shed 1 base and J 13 bases; nucleotides not matched to a gene: 3. The CDR3 runs 12 residues. This CDR3 is CASGLASGGRYF. DNA for the CDR3: TGTGCTAGTGGTTTGGCTAGCGGGGGACGGTACTTC.

The chain combines TRBV20-1 with TRBJ1-2; possibly TRBD1 for D (5 bases). Trimming removed 7 bases at V and 4 bases at J, with 13 bases between. Germline CDR1 is DFQATT and CDR2 is SNEGSKA (reference sequence). The length of the CDR3 is 12 residues. The CDR3 sequence is CSVSRDPYGYTF. CDR3 in DNA: TGCAGTGTTAGCAGGGACCCCTATGGCTACACCTTC.

At least ten counts were recorded for this clonotype. The chain recombines TRBV18 with TRBJ2-7, with TRBD1 matching over 10 bases. The ends lost 3 bases at V and 2 bases at J; junction bases unmatched: 7. Germline V lookup: CDR1 KGHSH, CDR2 LQKENI. The CDR3 loop spans 16 amino acids. CDR3 sequence reads: CASSPPGTGATYEQYF. DNA of the CDR3: TGTGCCAGCTCACCCCCCGGGACAGGGGCTACCTACGAGCAGTACTTC. Together with reference TRBV18 and TRBJ2-7, the CDR3 gives the full variable domain: NAGVMQNPRHLVRRRGQEARLRCSPMKGHSHVYWYRQLPEEGLKFMVYLQKENIIDESGMPKERFSAEFPKEGPSILRIQQVVRGDSAAYFCASSPPGTGATYEQYFGPGTRLTVT.